These 17 T cell receptor beta chains were sequenced from one sample in a study of blood T cell repertoires in COVID-19. TCRdb keeps only in-frame clones here, not all; method: immunoSEQ multiplex PCR. The profile shows under 140,000 clones, approximately 79% of them singletons. The material sequenced was peripheral blood. The receptors originated from a woman of 80 years or more with active or convalescent COVID-19.

The J gene is TRBJ2-7, the V gene TRBV15, with a tentative D call TRBD1 (5 bases). CDR1 and CDR2 from the germline V gene are LNHNV and YYDKDF (reference sequence). V lost 6 bases to trimming and J lost 1 base, with 13 bases between them. This CDR3 has 14 residues. CDR3 nucleotides: TGTGCCACCAGTATGGACACTTTATCCTACGAGCAGTACTTC. It codes for CATSMDTLSYEQYF.

V is TRBV27 and J is TRBJ2-2, with 8 bases aligning to TRBD2. This CDR3 is 18 amino acids long. The J segment lost 0 bases and the V segment lost 5 bases, leaving 11 bases of the junction unmatched. Germline-derived CDR1 and CDR2 are MNHEY and SMNVEV (reference sequence). CDR3 DNA sequence: TGTGCCAGCAGTCCCTTCCTACTAGCGGAGACGAACACCGGGGAGCTGTTTTTT. It specifies CASSPFLLAETNTGELFF.

The chain links TRBV7-2 to TRBJ2-7; D unclear. The CDR3 is 15 amino acids. From germline, CDR1 is SGHTA and CDR2 FQGNSA. V was trimmed by 1 base and J by 3 bases, leaving 13 bases between them. This CDR3 is CASSLGVSSYYEQYF. The CDR3 region has the DNA TGTGCCAGCAGCTTAGGAGTTAGCAGCTACTACGAGCAGTACTTC.

The chain combines TRBV7-9 with TRBJ2-1; 10 bases agree with TRBD1. Germline V gene data show CDR1 as SEHNR and CDR2 as FQNEAQ (reference sequence). The CDR3 loop spans 15 amino acids. V lost 0 bases to trimming and J lost 7 bases; unmatched junction nucleotides: 3. The chain's CDR3 is CASSLAGQGINEQFF. The CDR3 nucleotides read TGTGCCAGCAGCTTAGCGGGACAGGGGATAAATGAGCAGTTCTTC.

The V gene is TRBV20-1, the J gene TRBJ2-3; the D gene is possibly TRBD1 (5 bases). Germline V lookup: CDR1 DFQATT, CDR2 SNEGSKA (reference sequence). The CDR3 is 13 amino acids. Deletions cut 3 bases from V and 5 bases from J, with 12 bases between. In nucleotides, the CDR3 is TGCAGTGCTAGTCTGGGGCGACTAGATACGCAGTATTTT. Protein sequence: CSASLGRLDTQYF.

There are a few counts of this clone. The chain employs TRBV18 and TRBJ1-4; D unclear. Trimming cost V 5 bases and J 6 bases, with 13 bases left between them. This CDR3 region has 14 residues. CDR1 and CDR2 from the germline V gene are KGHSH and LQKENI. The CDR3 nucleotides are TGTGCCAGCTCAACCGGGTTTTGGGATGAAAAACTGTTTTTT. The encoded protein is CASSTGFWDEKLFF. Full variable domain (remainder filled in from reference TRBV18 and TRBJ1-4): NAGVMQNPRHLVRRRGQEARLRCSPMKGHSHVYWYRQLPEEGLKFMVYLQKENIIDESGMPKERFSAEFPKEGPSILRIQQVVRGDSAAYFCASSTGFWDEKLFFGSGTQLSVL.

This sequence joins TRBV5-4 and TRBJ2-3; 11 positions match TRBD1. The germline gives CDR1 SGHNT, CDR2 YYREEE (reference sequence). This CDR3 is built from 17 residues. The ends lost 4 bases at V and 6 bases at J; junction bases unmatched: 13. CDR3 loop: CASSLPTGQGARDTQYF. CDR3 bases: TGTGCCAGCAGCCTCCCAACCGGACAGGGGGCTAGGGATACGCAGTATTTT.

This clone was found a few times. The chain joins TRBV11-2 to TRBJ2-3; D perhaps matches TRBD2 (5 bases). This CDR3 is 16 amino acids long. Between the trimmed V and J ends, which lost 2 bases and 0 bases, there was a span of 12 bases. Germline CDR1 SGHAT, CDR2 FQNNGV. This CDR3 reads CASSLIYGISTDTQYF. CDR3 DNA sequence: TGTGCCAGCAGCTTAATATACGGGATCAGCACAGATACGCAGTATTTT.

The chain carries TRBV4-1 and TRBJ2-7; 10 bases are a match to TRBD2. The CDR3 is made up of 15 amino acids. Trimming cost V 4 bases and J 3 bases; bases outside gene matches: 6. Germline CDR1 is MGHRA and CDR2 is YSYEKL. This CDR3 reads CASSLTSGNVYEQYF. Here the CDR3 DNA reads TGCGCCAGCAGCCTTACTAGCGGGAATGTCTACGAGCAGTACTTC.

This clone was observed once. The chain links TRBV7-2 to TRBJ2-7; 8 nucleotides match TRBD1. CDR1 is SGHTA, CDR2 FQGNSA, per germline. The CDR3 extends over 14 amino acids. The V segment lost 1 base and the J segment 3 bases; nucleotides outside the gene matches: 2. The CDR3 DNA sequence: TGTGCCAGCAGCTTAGGGACAGGGTTCTACGAGCAGTACTTC. It encodes CASSLGTGFYEQYF.

The chain is built from TRBV5-1 and TRBJ1-2; D possibly corresponds to TRBD1 (6 bases). Per germline, CDR1 SGHRS and CDR2 YFSETQ. Between the trimmed V and J ends, which lost 0 bases and 7 bases, there was a span of 10 bases. This CDR3 has 13 amino acids. Here the CDR3 DNA reads TGCGCCAGCAGCTTGGCAGGGGACGTTGGCTACACCTTC. Amino acid sequence: CASSLAGDVGYTF.

The chain has TRBV24-1 and TRBJ1-4; D is ambiguous. V was trimmed by 4 bases and J by 8 bases, leaving 16 bases between them. Germline CDR1 is KGHDR and CDR2 is SFDVKD. The CDR3 totals 15 residues. The CDR3 nucleotides are TGTGCCACCAGTGACCCAGGACGGTCGGGGGAAAAACTGTTTTTT. This translates into CATSDPGRSGEKLFF.

The J gene is TRBJ1-5, the V gene TRBV6-2 or TRBV6-3; TRBD1 matches 9 bases. CDR1 and CDR2 (germline): MNHEY, SVGEGT. The CDR3 runs 15 residues. V was clipped by 5 bases and J by 3 bases; unmatched bases: 5. The CDR3 reads CASSPGQGVNQPQHF. In DNA, the CDR3 is TGTGCCAGCAGTCCGGGACAGGGAGTCAATCAGCCCCAGCATTTT.

The chain carries TRBV6-5 and TRBJ2-7, with D unclear. Germline V gene sequence: CDR1 MNHEY, CDR2 SVGAGI. The CDR3 is made up of 12 amino acids. Trimming took off 8 bases at V and 1 base at J, with 9 bases between the two ends. The CDR3 sequence: CASGLESYEQYF. CDR3 coding DNA: TGTGCCAGCGGCCTGGAGTCCTACGAGCAGTACTTC.

This sequence joins TRBV12-5 and TRBJ2-5, with 8 bases that match TRBD1. The CDR3 length is 16 residues. Germline CDR1 is LGHNT and CDR2 is FRNRAP. Trimming took 2 bases from V and 4 from J; bases not matched to a gene: 9. The CDR3 region is CASGLRRADRGETQYF. The CDR3 DNA is TGTGCTAGTGGTTTGAGGAGGGCCGACAGGGGAGAGACCCAGTACTTC.

J is TRBJ2-1 and V is TRBV10-3, with D perhaps matching TRBD2 (5 bases). V lost 6 bases and J lost 9, with 15 bases in between. CDR1 ENHRY and CDR2 SYGVKD come from the germline V gene. The CDR3 contains 13 residues. Here the CDR3 reads CAIRETLEGEQFF. Here the CDR3 DNA reads TGTGCCATCAGGGAGACTCTAGAGGGTGAGCAGTTCTTC.

The CDR3 reads CASFGGWGYTF. CDR3 DNA sequence: TGTGCCAGTTTCGGCGGTTGGGGCTACACCTTC. This rearrangement joins TRBV19 to TRBJ1-2; D unclear. Trimming left V 8 bases short and J 8 bases short, with 12 bases between. CDR3 length equals 11 residues. Germline values: CDR1 LNHDA, CDR2 SQIVND (reference sequence).